The following is a TCR beta chain sequence with its context. This sample was included in a study of blood T cell repertoires in COVID-19. On the study more broadly: The analysed material was cDNA or gDNA that came from T cells, B-cell-depleted T cells, or PBMCs.

Assay used: immunoSEQ multiplex PCR; TCRdb lists only in-frame clones, some missing. The sample comprises under 45,000 clones, around nine tenths of which are singletons, and approximately 9.5% rests with the top ten. Germline V lookup: CDR1 LNHDA, CDR2 SQIVND (reference sequence). The CDR3 totals 14 residues. The junction had 7 bases not matched to a gene; V was cut back by 10 bases and J by 4 bases. Sequencing was carried out using peripheral blood. The V and J genes are TRBV19 and TRBJ1-4; the match to TRBD1 covers 9 bases. The clonotype originates from a human donor in a cohort sampled during active COVID-19. The CDR3 bases are TGTGCCACCCAGGACAGGGGAGATAATGAAAAACTGTTTTTT. Translating gives CATQDRGDNEKLFF.